This TCR beta chain is from a study of blood T cell repertoires in COVID-19. The repertoire was sequenced with immunoSEQ multiplex PCR; TCRdb's copy has only in-frame clones and lacks some. This table holds tens of thousands of clones, 89% found once. Deletions cut 5 bases from V and 4 bases from J, with 17 bases between. There are 15 residues in the CDR3. CDR1 is SGHVS and CDR2 is FQNEAQ in the germline V gene. The sequenced material came from peripheral blood. The sequence was collected from a man over 45 with COVID-19, enrolled during active disease. This chain connects TRBV7-8 to TRBJ1-2, with a possible D match to TRBD1 (5 bases). CDR3 DNA sequence: TGTGCCAGCAGCCCCCTCGGGGGAACGGGCTATGGCTACACCTTC. Encoded protein: CASSPLGGTGYGYTF.